The 2 T cell receptor beta chains given below trace back to one sample, sequenced in a study of cytomegalovirus exposure and HLA in healthy donors. PCR employed 60 Vbeta and 13 Jbeta primers. Here immunoSEQ multiplex PCR was the method, and the copy in TCRdb shows in-frame clones only, minus some. The table shows 150,000 or so clones, with roughly 81% occurring only once. The sequencing input was PBMCs. The receptor set was obtained from a woman in her late teens or twenties in good health and CMV-seronegative.

This clone showed up just once. The genes are TRBV4-2 and TRBJ2-2; tentative D call: TRBD1 (6 bases). V was trimmed by 7 bases and J by 0 bases, leaving 18 bases between them. This CDR3 is 17 amino acids long. Germline-derived CDR1 and CDR2 are LGHNA and YNFKEQ. CDR3 in DNA: TGTGCCAGCACCCAGGGGACAAGCACTGCGAACACCGGGGAGCTGTTTTTT. Translating gives CASTQGTSTANTGELFF.

This chain connects TRBV5-1 to TRBJ2-7, with 10 bases fitting TRBD2. The CDR3 length is 16 residues. Germline CDR1 SGHRS, CDR2 YFSETQ. V was pared by 0 bases and J by 6 bases, with 9 bases of the junction left unmatched. This CDR3 reads CASSLEGSGRRGEQYF. DNA of the CDR3: TGCGCCAGCAGCTTGGAGGGTAGCGGGAGGCGGGGCGAGCAGTACTTC.